This entry lists 9 T cell receptor beta chains sequenced from one sample in a study of cytomegalovirus exposure and HLA in healthy donors. The protocol was immunoSEQ multiplex PCR, while the TCRdb copy is restricted to in-frame clones and leaves out a portion. The data show 100,000 to 150,000 clones, with around 94% seen just once and roughly 1.2% held by the top ten. The sequenced sample was PBMCs. The receptors stem from a woman younger than 30 in good health and CMV-seronegative.

J is TRBJ1-1 and V is TRBV5-1; D is uncertain. The CDR3 spans 16 residues. The germline V gene encodes CDR1 SGHRS and CDR2 YFSETQ. V lost 0 bases and J 4 bases, leaving 16 bases between the germline ends. CDR3 in amino acids: CASSLGGIAASTEAFF. As DNA, the CDR3 is TGCGCCAGCAGCTTGGGCGGAATTGCAGCCAGCACTGAAGCTTTCTTT. Combining the CDR3 with reference TRBV5-1 and TRBJ1-1 gives the whole variable domain KAGVTQTPRYLIKTRGQQVTLSCSPISGHRSVSWYQQTPGQGLQFLFEYFSETQRNKGNFPGRFSGRQFSNSRSEMNVSTLELGDSALYLCASSLGGIAASTEAFFGQGTRLTVV.

The V and J genes are TRBV19 and TRBJ2-2, with TRBD1 matching over 7 bases. Trimming at V came to 3 bases and at J to 10 bases, leaving 11 bases not matched to a gene. Germline CDR1 reads LNHDA; CDR2 reads SQIVND (reference sequence). The CDR3 runs to 15 residues. CDR3 DNA sequence: TGTGCCAGTAGTATCTCGACAGGGTACCGCCAGGAGCTGTTTTTT. Protein: CASSISTGYRQELFF.

The chain combines TRBV5-4 with TRBJ1-2, with TRBD1 matching 12 bases. The V and J ends lost 3 bases and 8 bases, in that order; junction bases with no gene match: 17. The CDR3 totals 18 residues. Per germline, CDR1 SGHNT and CDR2 YYREEE (reference sequence). CDR3 in DNA: TGTGCCAGCAGCTGGGACAGGGGGCGGGGACAGGGGGCGCGAGGCTACACCTTC. It yields the protein CASSWDRGRGQGARGYTF.

The rearrangement uses TRBV5-4 and TRBJ1-3, with 10 positions matching TRBD1. The CDR3 is made up of 17 amino acids. V shed 5 bases, J shed 4 bases, and the junction held 12 bases outside the gene matches. Germline CDR1 is SGHNT and CDR2 is YYREEE (reference sequence). Here the CDR3 reads CASRLDRGTPKGNTIYF. CDR3 nucleotide sequence: TGTGCCAGCAGGCTGGACAGGGGGACGCCGAAGGGAAACACCATATATTTT.

The J gene is TRBJ2-3, the V gene TRBV19; TRBD2 aligns across 9 bases. This CDR3 has 14 amino acids. The V and J ends lost 11 bases and 0 bases, in that order; junction bases with no gene match: 6. Germline CDR1 and CDR2: LNHDA and SQIVND (reference sequence). CDR3 DNA: TGTGCCTGCGGGAGGGATGGGAGCACAGATACGCAGTATTTT. This sequence encodes CACGRDGSTDTQYF.

The chain links TRBV5-4 to TRBJ1-3; 7 bases are a match to TRBD1. The junction had 5 bases not matched to a gene; V was cut back by 4 bases and J by 4 bases. Germline assignment: CDR1 SGHNT and CDR2 YYREEE (reference sequence). This CDR3 comprises 14 residues. CDR3 residues: CASSLDRVGNTIYF. CDR3 sequence (DNA): TGTGCCAGCAGCCTCGACAGGGTGGGAAACACCATATATTTT.

V gene TRBV9 combines with J gene TRBJ2-7; the D gene is possibly TRBD1 (6 bases). This CDR3 has 14 residues. V lost 4 bases, J lost 3 bases, and 14 bases lay in between. Germline lookup yields CDR1 SGDLS and CDR2 YYNGEE. CDR3 sequence reads: CASSPAGQRYEQYF. CDR3 nucleotide sequence: TGTGCCAGCAGCCCCGCAGGACAGCGCTACGAGCAGTACTTC. The full variable domain, rest sourced from reference TRBV9 and TRBJ2-7, is DSGVTQTPKHLITATGQRVTLRCSPRSGDLSVYWYQQSLDQGLQFLIQYYNGEERAKGNILERFSAQQFPDLHSELNLSSLELGDSALYFCASSPAGQRYEQYFGPGTRLTVT.

This clone was found once. V and J are TRBV30 and TRBJ2-5, with D possibly matching TRBD1 (5 bases). This CDR3 spans 15 amino acids. The V end was cut by 2 bases, the J end by 0 bases, with 13 bases between. Looked up from germline, CDR1 is GTSNPN and CDR2 is SVGIG (reference sequence). The CDR3 sequence is CAWSLGRWYQETQYF. The CDR3 DNA is TGTGCCTGGAGTCTGGGGCGGTGGTACCAAGAGACCCAGTACTTC.

J is TRBJ1-6 and V is TRBV5-6, with unresolved D. The CDR3 loop spans 12 amino acids. The germline V gene encodes CDR1 SGHDT and CDR2 YYEEEE. The ends were cut back, 1 base at V and 13 bases at J, with 9 bases in the middle. The DNA of the CDR3 is TGTGCCAGCAGCTTGCAGACTCTGCCCCTCCACTTT. It translates to CASSLQTLPLHF.